Listed here is a single TCR beta chain. This entry comes from a study of blood T cell repertoires in COVID-19. Study in general: Spain, Italy and the United States supplied samples that represented acute and convalescent COVID-19. The cDNA or gDNA used as material had been derived from T cells, B-cell-depleted T cells, or PBMCs.

The V and J ends lost 0 bases and 12 bases, in that order; junction bases with no gene match: 2. The CDR3 totals 12 residues. Per germline, CDR1 SGHNT and CDR2 YENEEA. Seattle researchers signed up patients amid active infection and tracked them longitudinally. As handled by the study authors: Amplification with reference gene primers provided the estimates of nucleated cell counts. Method: immunoSEQ multiplex PCR; TCRdb's copy keeps in-frame clones and lacks some. V and J calls plus clone size are reproduced from that table; the DNA served to infer D and trimming. The sample consists of around 200,000 clones, 79% of them appearing once.

V and J are TRBV11-3 and TRBJ2-1, with 7 bases that match TRBD1. The TCR comes from a woman between 35 and 50 years old with COVID-19, enrolled during active disease. The sample consisted of peripheral blood. CDR3 in amino acids: CASSLEEGAQFF. In DNA form, the CDR3 reads TGTGCCAGCAGCTTAGAAGAGGGGGCGCAGTTCTTC.